This T cell receptor beta chain was sequenced for a study of T cells expressing NK-cell markers. Findings of the study overall: HCMV specificity was not established for the expanded NKG2C+ T cell clones.

With respect to this clonotype: Its matching antigen is unknown.

What made the TCR beta cDNA was 5'RACE template switching with UMIs. TCRdb derives one entry per CDR3 protein from the 5' RACE reads, leaving out DNA. Its table records fewer than 400,000 distinct CDR3 sequences. The sample comprised blood T cells: a sorted CD56 or NKG2C T cell subset, CD4+ or CD8+ T cells, or bulk PBMC T cells (not recorded which). The receptor was isolated from a woman aged 50 to 60 in good health.

The CDR3 loop is CASSVVIGETQYF. The chain carries TRBV9 and TRBJ2-5. Germline lookup yields CDR1 SGDLS and CDR2 YYNGEE. This CDR3 has 13 amino acids.